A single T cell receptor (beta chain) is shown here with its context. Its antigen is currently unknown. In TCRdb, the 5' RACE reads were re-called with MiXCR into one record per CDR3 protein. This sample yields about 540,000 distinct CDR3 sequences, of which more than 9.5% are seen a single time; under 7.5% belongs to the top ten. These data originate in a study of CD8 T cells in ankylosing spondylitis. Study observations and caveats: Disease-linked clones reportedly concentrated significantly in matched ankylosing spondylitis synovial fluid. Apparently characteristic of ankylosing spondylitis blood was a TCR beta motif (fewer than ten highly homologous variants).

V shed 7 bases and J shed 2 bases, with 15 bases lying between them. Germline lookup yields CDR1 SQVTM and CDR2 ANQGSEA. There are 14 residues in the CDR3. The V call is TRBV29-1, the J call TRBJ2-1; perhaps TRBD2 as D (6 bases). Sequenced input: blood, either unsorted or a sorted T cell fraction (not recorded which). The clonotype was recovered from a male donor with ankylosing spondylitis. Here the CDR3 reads CSAHGRGTYNEQFF. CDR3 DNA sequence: TGCAGCGCACACGGGAGAGGGACCTACAATGAGCAGTTCTTC.